This TCR beta chain originates from a study of cytomegalovirus exposure and HLA in healthy donors. Points from the study as a whole: Cytomegalovirus status was reportedly diagnosed by the classifier with high sensitivity and specificity. Roughly 170 TCR beta chains were listed as cytomegalovirus-associated. Clusters of TCRs from the first cohort tended to co-occur in the 100 to 150 validation repertoires (as a later analysis found).

The protocol was immunoSEQ multiplex PCR, while the TCRdb copy is restricted to in-frame clones and leaves out a portion. The sample contains over 250,000 clones, around 90% of which appear only once. This CDR3 spans 15 amino acids. Deletions cut 0 bases from V and 0 bases from J, with 9 bases between. From germline, CDR1 is GTSNPN and CDR2 SVGIG (reference sequence). About this clone itself: As yet, its antigen is unknown. Other DNA sequences in the same sample also yield this CDR3.

Among the 110 or so subjects of the validation cohort, separate from the roughly 700-subject first cohort, were the donors. The chain joins TRBV30 to TRBJ1-3, with D unresolved. The sequence derives from a woman aged 25-40 years in good health and CMV-seropositive. Material for sequencing was PBMCs. CDR3 in amino acids: CAWSVRQSSGNTIYF. In DNA, the CDR3 is TGTGCCTGGAGTGTACGTCAGAGCTCTGGAAACACCATATATTTT.